The rows below give T cell receptor beta chains drawn from one sample of a study of beta chain features in type 1 diabetes. Produced via immunoSEQ multiplex PCR; TCRdb's table is partial and in-frame only. The sample includes 500,000 to 700,000 clones, about a sixth of them seen just once. Input material: naive CD4+ T cells from blood. Receptors were obtained from a man aged 18 to 30 in good health. CDR3s include the opening cysteine and the closing phenylalanine or tryptophan. Fields, in order: D gene, V gene, clone size, J gene, CDR3 protein, CDR3 DNA. A D gene is named only where the DNA matches it firmly. Clone size is shown for a subset of rows, as once, few, many or a class of expanded clone.

D: TRBD1; V: TRBV19; size: NA; J: TRBJ2-2; CDR3: CASSPGTGVARTGELFF; DNA: TGTGCCAGTAGCCCCGGGACAGGGGTGGCAAGGACCGGGGAGCTGTTTTTT
D: TRBD1; V: TRBV7-2; size: NA; J: TRBJ1-2; CDR3: CASSLNRPGQGYGYTF; DNA: TGTGCCAGCAGCTTAAACCGACCGGGACAGGGATATGGCTACACCTTC
D: NA; V: TRBV7-2; size: few; J: TRBJ2-5; CDR3: CASSSSGTRTETQYF; DNA: TGTGCCAGCAGTTCATCCGGGACCAGGACCGAGACCCAGTACTTC
D: NA; V: TRBV9; size: NA; J: TRBJ2-7; CDR3: CASSLAGAEQYF; DNA: TGTGCCAGCAGCCTAGCAGGGGCCGAGCAGTACTTC
D: NA; V: TRBV25-1; size: NA; J: TRBJ1-1; CDR3: CASSVPPDREAFF; DNA: TGTGCCAGCAGTGTACCCCCGGACCGGGAAGCTTTCTTT
D: TRBD2; V: TRBV4-3; size: few; J: TRBJ2-7; CDR3: CASSRGLAYEQYF; DNA: TGCGCCAGCAGCCGAGGACTAGCCTACGAGCAGTACTTC
D: TRBD2; V: TRBV2; size: NA; J: TRBJ2-1; CDR3: CASSEVRLAGKYNEQFF; DNA: TGTGCCAGCAGTGAAGTCCGACTAGCGGGAAAATACAATGAGCAGTTCTTC
D: NA; V: TRBV7-9; size: NA; J: TRBJ2-6; CDR3: CASSFRQGGLVSGANVLTF; DNA: TGTGCCAGCAGCTTCCGGCAGGGGGGCCTGGTCTCTGGGGCCAACGTCCTGACTTTC
D: NA; V: TRBV28; size: NA; J: TRBJ2-7; CDR3: CASSPPRGIGPYEQYF; DNA: TGTGCCAGCAGCCCTCCTCGGGGAATTGGGCCCTACGAGCAGTACTTC
D: NA; V: TRBV6-1; size: NA; J: TRBJ2-7; CDR3: CASSVMGNEQYF; DNA: TGTGCCAGCAGCGTGATGGGGAACGAGCAGTACTTC
D: NA; V: TRBV29-1; size: NA; J: TRBJ2-3; CDR3: CSVSGRLRDTQYF; DNA: TGCAGCGTTTCTGGACGGCTTAGAGATACGCAGTATTTT
D: NA; V: TRBV14; size: NA; J: TRBJ1-2; CDR3: CASSQDPDRSYGYTF; DNA: TGTGCCAGCAGCCAAGACCCCGACAGATCCTATGGCTACACCTTC
D: NA; V: TRBV6-1; size: NA; J: TRBJ1-5; CDR3: CASSEAPGRHF; DNA: TGTGCCAGCAGTGAAGCGCCAGGGAGGCATTTT
D: NA; V: TRBV29-1; size: NA; J: TRBJ1-1; CDR3: CSVERSLNTEAFF; DNA: TGCAGCGTTGAACGGAGCCTGAACACTGAAGCTTTCTTT
D: NA; V: TRBV28; size: NA; J: TRBJ1-4; CDR3: CASALSGAFNEKLFF; DNA: TGTGCCAGCGCCCTTTCAGGGGCCTTTAATGAAAAACTGTTTTTT
D: TRBD1; V: TRBV5-1; size: NA; J: TRBJ1-2; CDR3: CASRWTGSGNGYTF; DNA: TGCGCCAGCAGATGGACAGGGAGTGGTAATGGCTACACCTTC
D: NA; V: TRBV6-1; size: NA; J: TRBJ1-5; CDR3: CASSGQTSGNQPQHF; DNA: TGTGCCAGCAGTGGACAAACTAGCGGCAATCAGCCCCAGCATTTT
D: NA; V: TRBV4-3; size: NA; J: TRBJ2-2; CDR3: CASSHHSGRNTGELFF; DNA: TGCGCCAGCAGCCATCACAGCGGTCGGAACACCGGGGAGCTGTTTTTT
D: NA; V: TRBV6-6; size: NA; J: TRBJ2-1; CDR3: CASSTDRYYNEQFF; DNA: TGTGCCAGCAGCACAGACCGATACTACAATGAGCAGTTCTTC
D: TRBD1; V: TRBV28; size: NA; J: TRBJ1-5; CDR3: CASSQDRGWYSNQPQHF; DNA: TGTGCCAGCAGTCAGGACAGGGGCTGGTATAGCAATCAGCCCCAGCATTTT
D: NA; V: TRBV18; size: NA; J: TRBJ2-5; CDR3: CASQVQETQYF; DNA: TGTGCCAGTCAAGTACAAGAGACCCAGTACTTC
D: NA; V: TRBV4-1; size: few; J: TRBJ1-5; CDR3: CASSQVGGGRNQPQHF; DNA: TGCGCCAGCAGCCAAGTAGGCGGGGGGCGGAATCAGCCCCAGCATTTT
D: NA; V: TRBV18; size: NA; J: TRBJ1-3; CDR3: CASATTGTNSGNTIYF; DNA: TGTGCCAGCGCTACTACCGGGACAAACTCTGGAAACACCATATATTTT
D: TRBD2; V: TRBV14; size: NA; J: TRBJ2-1; CDR3: CASSQDRVAGGPFWHEQFF; DNA: TGTGCCAGCAGCCAAGATCGGGTGGCGGGGGGGCCTTTTTGGCATGAGCAGTTCTTC